The rows below give T cell receptor beta chains drawn from one sample of a study of beta chain features in type 1 diabetes. Profiled with immunoSEQ multiplex PCR; TCRdb holds only in-frame clones, not every one. Of 100,000 to 150,000 clones listed, 15% to 20% are singletons. The sequencing input was central memory CD4+ T cells from blood. These TCRs come from a young man with type 1 diabetes. Both conserved end residues are part of each CDR3. A D gene is named only where the DNA matches it firmly. The size entry is marked missing in some rows and otherwise reads once, few, many or a size class.

TRBV30	.	many	TRBJ2-5	CAGQRPETQYF	TGTGCCGGCCAGCGGCCGGAGACCCAGTACTTC
TRBV7-6	.	few	TRBJ2-5	CASSSARGSQETQYF	TGTGCCAGCAGCTCCGCGCGTGGCAGCCAAGAGACCCAGTACTTC
TRBV15	.	.	TRBJ2-7	CATSRDASYEQYF	TGTGCCACCAGCAGAGACGCAAGCTACGAGCAGTACTTC
TRBV6-5	.	few	TRBJ1-6	CASSYSGYSPLHF	TGTGCCAGCAGTTACTCAGGGTATTCACCCCTCCACTTT
TRBV9	.	few	TRBJ2-3	CASSNRASTDTQYF	TGTGCCAGCAGCAACAGGGCTAGCACAGATACGCAGTATTTT
TRBV6-1	TRBD2	.	TRBJ2-1	CASSEGRMGTSEYNEQFF	TGTGCCAGCAGTGAAGGGAGAATGGGGACTAGCGAGTACAATGAGCAGTTCTTC
TRBV28	.	few	TRBJ2-1	CASSWSSGPYNEQFF	TGTGCCAGCAGCTGGTCGAGCGGGCCATACAATGAGCAGTTCTTC
TRBV9	TRBD1	few	TRBJ2-2	CASSGYGTGRTGELFF	TGTGCCAGCAGCGGTTACGGGACAGGTCGAACCGGGGAGCTGTTTTTT
TRBV19	.	.	TRBJ2-5	CASSMGQEETQYF	TGTGCCAGTAGTATGGGTCAGGAAGAGACCCAGTACTTC
TRBV9	.	few	TRBJ2-5	CASSVGGETQYF	TGTGCCAGCAGCGTAGGAGGGGAGACCCAGTACTTC
TRBV4-3	TRBD1	few	TRBJ2-7	CASSQQPGQGYEQYF	TGCGCCAGCAGCCAGCAGCCGGGACAGGGCTACGAGCAGTACTTC
TRBV4-2	TRBD2	few	TRBJ2-5	CASSLSGGYQETQYF	TGTGCCAGCAGTCTTAGCGGGGGGTACCAAGAGACCCAGTACTTC
TRBV7-2	TRBD1	few	TRBJ1-5	CASSLHRGSNQPQHF	TGTGCCAGCAGCCTACACAGGGGTAGCAATCAGCCCCAGCATTTT
TRBV5-5	.	.	TRBJ1-3	CASTQDGFGNTIYF	TGTGCCAGCACCCAGGATGGTTTTGGAAACACCATATATTTT
TRBV27	.	.	TRBJ1-5	CASSSYRDQPQHF	TGTGCCAGCAGTTCCTACAGGGATCAGCCCCAGCATTTT
TRBV30	.	.	TRBJ2-3	CAWSVVLDTQYF	TGTGCCTGGAGTGTAGTTTTAGATACGCAGTATTTT
TRBV4-3	.	few	TRBJ2-1	CASSQDTGGYTYNEQFF	TGCGCCAGCAGCCAGGATACCGGGGGTTATACCTACAATGAGCAGTTCTTC
TRBV9	.	few	TRBJ2-1	CASSPTLATSSYNEQFF	TGTGCCAGCAGTCCCACCCTAGCGACGAGCTCCTACAATGAGCAGTTCTTC
TRBV4-3	TRBD1	.	TRBJ2-4	CASSQRFEDRGLLGAKNIQYF	TGCGCCAGCAGCCAGCGCTTCGAGGACAGGGGGCTTCTTGGAGCCAAAAACATTCAGTACTTC
TRBV30	.	few	TRBJ2-7	CAWGPGHSYEQYF	TGTGCCTGGGGGCCGGGACATAGCTACGAGCAGTACTTC
TRBV7-2	.	.	TRBJ2-2	CASSLFTGELFF	TGTGCCAGCAGCTTATTCACCGGGGAGCTGTTTTTT
TRBV30	.	few	TRBJ2-3	CAWSVGGSRADTQYF	TGTGCCTGGAGTGTTGGCGGATCAAGGGCAGATACGCAGTATTTT
TRBV5-1	.	.	TRBJ2-5	CASSPEVGVQETQYF	TGCGCCAGCAGCCCGGAAGTGGGGGTCCAAGAGACCCAGTACTTC
TRBV7-3	.	.	TRBJ2-3	CASSPDPEGTDTQYF	TGTGCCAGCAGCCCAGACCCGGAGGGCACAGATACGCAGTATTTT
TRBV2	.	few	TRBJ1-5	CASRLDQPQHF	TGTGCCAGCAGGTTGGATCAGCCCCAGCATTTT
TRBV7-7	TRBD2	few	TRBJ2-5	CASSLDLAGNAETQYF	TGTGCTAGCAGCTTAGACCTAGCGGGAAATGCAGAGACCCAGTACTTC
TRBV2	.	.	TRBJ2-3	CASSPTDTQYF	TGTGCCAGCAGTCCCACAGATACGCAGTATTTT
TRBV27	TRBD1	.	TRBJ2-5	CASSLDRGQETQYF	TGTGCCAGCAGTTTGGACAGGGGACAGGAGACCCAGTACTTC
TRBV7-2	.	.	TRBJ2-4	CASSPGARNIQYF	TGTGCCAGCAGCCCCGGAGCCAGAAACATTCAGTACTTC
TRBV5-1	.	.	TRBJ2-1	CASSTTPGPFDNEQFF	TGCGCCAGCAGCACAACACCGGGACCGTTTGACAATGAGCAGTTCTTC
TRBV19	.	few	TRBJ2-1	CASSIVSGTSYNEQFF	TGTGCCAGTAGTATAGTGTCAGGGACCTCCTACAATGAGCAGTTCTTC
TRBV30	.	.	TRBJ2-5	CAWSGRWQKETQYF	TGTGCCTGGAGTGGGAGGTGGCAGAAAGAGACCCAGTACTTC
TRBV4-1	.	few	TRBJ2-5	CASSQDATDGTQYF	TGCGCCAGCAGCCAAGATGCAACGGATGGGACCCAGTACTTC
TRBV30	TRBD1	few	TRBJ1-1	CAWTSDRGTEAFF	TGTGCCTGGACCTCCGACAGGGGTACTGAAGCTTTCTTT
TRBV6-5	TRBD2	few	TRBJ2-1	CASSLLAGGGYEQFF	TGTGCCAGCAGTTTATTAGCGGGGGGAGGCTATGAGCAGTTCTTC
TRBV6-5	.	.	TRBJ2-7	CASSSWASSYEQYF	TGTGCCAGCAGCTCCTGGGCCTCGAGCTACGAGCAGTACTTC
TRBV5-1	TRBD1	few	TRBJ2-1	CASSASRDSSYNEQFF	TGCGCCAGCAGCGCGTCTAGGGACAGCTCCTACAATGAGCAGTTCTTC
TRBV7-2	.	.	TRBJ2-7	CASSTGRGYEQYF	TGTGCCAGCAGCACCGGGCGGGGCTACGAGCAGTACTTC
TRBV7-8	TRBD2	few	TRBJ2-1	CASSLGLAGGTNEQFF	TGTGCCAGCAGCTTAGGACTAGCGGGGGGGACTAATGAGCAGTTCTTC
TRBV28	.	few	TRBJ1-4	CASNTDRRDEKLFF	TGTGCCAGCAACACAGACAGGAGGGACGAAAAACTGTTTTTT
TRBV5-1	TRBD2	few	TRBJ2-3	CARRASGRTDTQYF	TGCGCCAGAAGGGCTAGCGGCCGCACAGATACGCAGTATTTT
TRBV30	.	few	TRBJ2-6	CAWSDPARSSGANVLTF	TGTGCCTGGAGTGACCCGGCGCGTTCCTCGGGGGCCAACGTCCTGACTTTC
TRBV30	.	few	TRBJ2-1	CAWSGANEQFF	TGTGCCTGGAGTGGGGCAAATGAGCAGTTCTTC
TRBV15	TRBD1	.	TRBJ2-7	CATSRRTGGSYEQYF	TGTGCCACCAGCAGAAGGACAGGGGGCTCCTACGAGCAGTACTTC
TRBV5-1	.	.	TRBJ1-2	CASSLDQNGYTF	TGCGCCAGCAGCTTGGACCAGAATGGCTACACCTTC
TRBV5-4	TRBD2	.	TRBJ2-7	CASTGGSGRAYEQYF	TGTGCCAGCACCGGGGGTAGCGGGAGAGCGTACGAGCAGTACTTC
TRBV30	.	.	TRBJ1-1	CAWSQSQGWTEAFF	TGTGCCTGGAGTCAATCACAGGGTTGGACTGAAGCTTTCTTT
TRBV30	TRBD1	.	TRBJ2-3	CASSGGGDTQYF	TGTGCCTCCTCAGGGGGCGGAGATACGCAGTATTTT
TRBV4-3	.	few	TRBJ2-7	CASSQGTQSGYEQYF	TGCGCCAGCAGCCAAGGGACTCAATCAGGCTACGAGCAGTACTTC
TRBV4-3	TRBD2	few	TRBJ2-7	CASSESLAGSSYEQYF	TGCGCCAGCAGCGAATCACTAGCGGGGAGCTCCTACGAGCAGTACTTC
TRBV4-3	.	few	TRBJ2-5	CASSQDSMAAGTQYF	TGCGCCAGCAGCCAAGATAGCATGGCCGCCGGGACCCAGTACTTC
TRBV4-3	TRBD1	.	TRBJ2-3	CASSQDNRGNTDTQYF	TGCGCCAGCAGCCAAGATAACAGGGGGAACACAGATACGCAGTATTTT
TRBV14	.	many	TRBJ2-1	CASSSRQPPAVYNEQFF	TGTGCCAGCAGCTCTAGACAGCCACCAGCCGTCTACAATGAGCAGTTCTTC
TRBV29-1	.	few	TRBJ2-5	CSVGMGTGNQETQYF	TGCAGCGTTGGAATGGGGACTGGAAATCAAGAGACCCAGTACTTC
TRBV28	.	.	TRBJ1-1	CASSLIPGSVHTEAFF	TGTGCCAGCAGTTTGATCCCAGGGTCCGTGCACACTGAAGCTTTCTTT
TRBV14	.	.	TRBJ2-3	CASSPLGGRTDTQYF	TGTGCCAGCAGCCCCCTCGGTGGGAGAACAGATACGCAGTATTTT
TRBV5-1	.	few	TRBJ2-5	CASSLRLQETQYF	TGCGCCAGCAGCTTGAGACTGCAAGAGACCCAGTACTTC
TRBV30	.	.	TRBJ2-5	CAWSQQIQETQYF	TGTGCCTGGAGTCAGCAGATCCAAGAGACCCAGTACTTC
TRBV30	TRBD1	.	TRBJ1-2	CAWSATGVYGYTF	TGTGCCTGGAGTGCAACAGGGGTCTATGGCTACACCTTC